One sample yielded the 5 T cell receptor beta chains listed below, sequenced in a study of human T cells and chemical hapten exposure. It was unfractionated whole blood from which total RNA was extracted. It was the library that attached unique molecular identifiers to individual cDNA molecules. TCRdb used MiXCR to reprocess the reads, holding one entry per CDR3 protein. The sample lists fewer than 150,000 distinct CDR3 sequences, approximately 9% occurring once. The specimen was whole blood. The source of these receptors is a human donor in good health. Some clones in this sample may be carry-over from other donors' samples.

At least ten counts were recorded for this clonotype. V and J are TRBV5-1 and TRBJ2-5; 7 bases fit TRBD1. The ends lost 4 bases at V and 5 bases at J; junction bases unmatched: 5. Germline V gives CDR1 SGHRS, CDR2 YFSETQ. This CDR3 is 13 amino acids long. Here the CDR3 reads CASSVGQPETQYF. DNA of the CDR3: TGCGCCAGCAGCGTGGGACAGCCGGAGACCCAGTACTTC.

At least ten counts were recorded for this clonotype. This rearrangement joins TRBV19 to TRBJ1-2; D gene uncertain. Germline V gene sequence: CDR1 LNHDA, CDR2 SQIVND (reference sequence). The CDR3 runs 15 residues. V lost 4 bases and J lost 5, with 17 bases in between. The CDR3 reads CASSKSKTPAYGYTF. Written as DNA, the CDR3 is TGTGCCAGTAGTAAGTCAAAGACACCGGCGTATGGCTACACCTTC.

There are a few counts of this clonotype. The V call is TRBV3-1, the J call TRBJ1-2; D may be TRBD1 (6 bases). The CDR3 covers 15 residues. V shed 0 bases and J shed 4 bases, with 12 bases lying between them. The germline V gene has CDR1 LGHDT and CDR2 YNNKEL (reference sequence). CDR3 sequence: CASSQEGGASYGYTF. CDR3 in DNA: TGTGCCAGCAGCCAAGAGGGGGGCGCATCCTATGGCTACACCTTC.

The chain is built from TRBV5-4 and TRBJ1-1; D is unresolved. CDR3 length: 17 residues. Per germline, CDR1 SGHNT and CDR2 YYREEE (reference sequence). Trimming removed 4 bases at V and 2 bases at J, with 21 bases between. The CDR3 loop reads CASSPEPVSLKNTEAFF. For the CDR3, the DNA is TGTGCCAGCAGCCCGGAACCGGTCAGTCTAAAAAACACTGAAGCTTTCTTT.

This clonotype was detected many times. This chain uses TRBV6-2 or TRBV6-3 with TRBJ1-5; no clear D. V was pared by 0 bases and J by 3 bases, with 12 bases between. Germline V lookup: CDR1 MNHEY, CDR2 SVGEGT. There are 16 residues in the CDR3. CDR3 residues: CASSYSETTPNQPQHF. The CDR3 DNA follows: TGTGCCAGCAGTTACTCGGAGACGACCCCCAATCAGCCCCAGCATTTT.